The clone carrying this T cell receptor (beta chain) was seen a handful of times. These data originate in a study of early T cells in non-severe SARS-CoV-2 infection. There are 14 residues in the CDR3. The trim removed 7 bases at V and 3 bases at J, leaving 9 bases unmatched. TCRdb independently ran MiXCR on the 5' RACE reads; one entry per CDR3 protein. Of tens of thousands of distinct CDR3 sequences in the sample, 9% to 15% were seen once. The sequenced material came from whole blood. The chain is built from TRBV12-3 or TRBV12-4 and TRBJ2-7; TRBD2 aligns across 7 bases. The clonotype was recovered from an adult who was a healthcare worker with PCR-confirmed SARS-CoV-2 infection or an uninfected control (not recorded which). The CDR3 is CASKPLGGSYEQYF. For the CDR3, the DNA is TGTGCCAGCAAACCCCTGGGGGGGAGCTACGAGCAGTACTTC.